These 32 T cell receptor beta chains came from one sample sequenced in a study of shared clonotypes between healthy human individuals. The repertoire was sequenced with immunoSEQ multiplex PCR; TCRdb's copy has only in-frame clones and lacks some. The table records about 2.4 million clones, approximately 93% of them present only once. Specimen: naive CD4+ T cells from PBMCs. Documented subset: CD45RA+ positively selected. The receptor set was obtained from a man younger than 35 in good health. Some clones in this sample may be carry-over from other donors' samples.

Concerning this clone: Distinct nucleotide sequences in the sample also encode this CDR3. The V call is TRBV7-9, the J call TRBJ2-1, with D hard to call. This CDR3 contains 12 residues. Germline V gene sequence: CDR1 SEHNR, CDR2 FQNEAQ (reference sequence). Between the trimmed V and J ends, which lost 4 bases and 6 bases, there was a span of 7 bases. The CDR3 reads CASSSQGNEQFF. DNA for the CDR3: TGTGCCAGCAGCTCACAAGGCAATGAGCAGTTCTTC.

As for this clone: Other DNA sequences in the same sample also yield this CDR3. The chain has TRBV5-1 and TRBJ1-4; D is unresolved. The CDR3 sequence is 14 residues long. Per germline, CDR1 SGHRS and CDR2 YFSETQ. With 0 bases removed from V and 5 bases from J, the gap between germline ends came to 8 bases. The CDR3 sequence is CASSLDSLNEKLFF. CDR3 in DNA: TGCGCCAGCAGCTTGGACAGCCTGAATGAAAAACTGTTTTTT.

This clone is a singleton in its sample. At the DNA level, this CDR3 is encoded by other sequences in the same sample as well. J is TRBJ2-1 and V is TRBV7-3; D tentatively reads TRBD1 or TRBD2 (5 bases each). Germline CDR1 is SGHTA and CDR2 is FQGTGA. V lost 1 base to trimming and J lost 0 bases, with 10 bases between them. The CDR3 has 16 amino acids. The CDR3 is CASSLNGAGSYNEQFF. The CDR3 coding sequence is TGTGCCAGCAGCTTAAACGGGGCGGGCTCCTACAATGAGCAGTTCTTC.

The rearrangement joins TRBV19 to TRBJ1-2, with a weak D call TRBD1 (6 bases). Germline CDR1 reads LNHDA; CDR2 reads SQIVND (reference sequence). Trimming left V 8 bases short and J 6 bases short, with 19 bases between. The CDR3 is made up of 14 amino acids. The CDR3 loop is CASFTPGAMDGYTF. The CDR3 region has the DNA TGTGCCAGTTTCACCCCGGGGGCGATGGATGGCTACACCTTC.

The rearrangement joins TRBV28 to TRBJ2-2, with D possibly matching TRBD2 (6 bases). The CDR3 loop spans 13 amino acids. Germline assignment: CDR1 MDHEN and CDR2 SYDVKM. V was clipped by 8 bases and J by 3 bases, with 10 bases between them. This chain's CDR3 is CASFRGDTGELFF. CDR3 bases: TGTGCCAGCTTTCGCGGGGACACCGGGGAGCTGTTTTTT. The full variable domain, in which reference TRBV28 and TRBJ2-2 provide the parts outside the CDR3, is DVKVTQSSRYLVKRTGEKVFLECVQDMDHENMFWYRQDPGLGLRLIYFSYDVKMKEKGDIPEGYSVSREKKERFSLILESASTNQTSMYLCASFRGDTGELFFGEGSRLTVL.

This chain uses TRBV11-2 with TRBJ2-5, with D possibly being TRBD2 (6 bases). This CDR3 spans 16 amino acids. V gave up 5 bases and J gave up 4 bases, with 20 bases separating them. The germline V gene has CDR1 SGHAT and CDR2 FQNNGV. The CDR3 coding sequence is TGTGCCAGCAGCCAGAACCTGGCGGGAATGGGAGAGACCCAGTACTTC. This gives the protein CASSQNLAGMGETQYF.

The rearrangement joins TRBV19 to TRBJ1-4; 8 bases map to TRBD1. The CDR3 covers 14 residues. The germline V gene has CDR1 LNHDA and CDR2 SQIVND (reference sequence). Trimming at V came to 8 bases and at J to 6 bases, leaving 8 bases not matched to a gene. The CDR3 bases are TGTGCCAGTGTTCATCAGGGGGCGTATGAAAAACTGTTTTTT. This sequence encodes CASVHQGAYEKLFF.

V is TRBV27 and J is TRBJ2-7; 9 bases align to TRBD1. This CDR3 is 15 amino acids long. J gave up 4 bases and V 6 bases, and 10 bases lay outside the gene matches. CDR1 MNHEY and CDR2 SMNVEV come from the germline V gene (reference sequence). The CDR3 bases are TGTGCCAGCAGCCGTAGGACAGGGGAGTCATACGAGCAGTACTTC. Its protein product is CASSRRTGESYEQYF.

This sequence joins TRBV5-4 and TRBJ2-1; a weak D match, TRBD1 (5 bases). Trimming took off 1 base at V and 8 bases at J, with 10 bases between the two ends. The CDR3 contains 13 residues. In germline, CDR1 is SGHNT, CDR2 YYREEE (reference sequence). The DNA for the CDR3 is TGTGCCAGCAGCTTGAAAGGGGTGGATGAGCAGTTCTTC. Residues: CASSLKGVDEQFF.

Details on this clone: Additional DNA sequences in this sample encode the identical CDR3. The CDR3 region has the DNA TGCGCCAGCAGCTTGGAGGGGAGTCAGCCCCAGCATTTT. This translates into CASSLEGSQPQHF. The rearrangement uses TRBV5-1 and TRBJ1-5, with a tentative D call TRBD1 (5 bases). The CDR3 has 13 amino acids. Germline V CDR1 and CDR2: SGHRS, YFSETQ. V dropped 0 bases and J dropped 6 bases, with 7 bases sitting between them.

The CDR3 sequence: CASSFAGGEYNEQFF. The CDR3 nucleotides read TGTGCCAGCAGCTTTGCGGGAGGGGAGTACAATGAGCAGTTCTTC. The chain couples TRBV5-5 to TRBJ2-1, with 9 bases identical to TRBD2. Germline V lookup: CDR1 SGHKS, CDR2 YYEKEE (reference sequence). The CDR3 is 15 amino acids. V lost 2 bases and J lost 4; bases outside the gene matches: 4.

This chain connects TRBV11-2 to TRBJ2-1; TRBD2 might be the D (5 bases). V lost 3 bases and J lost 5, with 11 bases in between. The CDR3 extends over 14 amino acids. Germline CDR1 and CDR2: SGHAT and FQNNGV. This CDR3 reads CASSLVRGNNEQFF. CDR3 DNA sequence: TGTGCCAGCAGCTTGGTTCGGGGAAACAATGAGCAGTTCTTC.

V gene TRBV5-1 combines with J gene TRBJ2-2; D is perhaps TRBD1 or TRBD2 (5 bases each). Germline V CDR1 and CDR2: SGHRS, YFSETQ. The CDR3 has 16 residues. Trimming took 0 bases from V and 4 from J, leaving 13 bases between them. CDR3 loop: CASSLVGGTRTGELFF. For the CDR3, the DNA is TGCGCCAGCAGCTTGGTTGGTGGGACGCGCACCGGGGAGCTGTTTTTT.

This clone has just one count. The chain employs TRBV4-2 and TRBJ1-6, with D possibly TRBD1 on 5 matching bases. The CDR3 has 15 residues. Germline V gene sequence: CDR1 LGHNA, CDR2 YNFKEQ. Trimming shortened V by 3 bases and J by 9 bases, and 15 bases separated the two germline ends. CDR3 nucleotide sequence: TGTGCCAGCAGCCAGGCGGAGTCGAGGGGTTCACCCCTCCACTTT. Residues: CASSQAESRGSPLHF.

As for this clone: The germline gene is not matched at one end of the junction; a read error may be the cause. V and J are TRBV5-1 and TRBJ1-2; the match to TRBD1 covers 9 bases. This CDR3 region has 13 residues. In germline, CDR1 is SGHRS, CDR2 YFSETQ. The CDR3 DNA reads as TGCGCCAGCAGCCTCGACGGACAGGGGAGTATCTCCTTC. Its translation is CASSLDGQGSISF.

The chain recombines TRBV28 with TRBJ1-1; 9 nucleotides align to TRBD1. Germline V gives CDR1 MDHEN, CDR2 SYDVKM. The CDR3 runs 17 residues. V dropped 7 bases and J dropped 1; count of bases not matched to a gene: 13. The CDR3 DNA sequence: TGTGCCAGCACCCGGACGCGCGGGACAGGGAAGAACACTGAAGCTTTCTTT. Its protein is CASTRTRGTGKNTEAFF.

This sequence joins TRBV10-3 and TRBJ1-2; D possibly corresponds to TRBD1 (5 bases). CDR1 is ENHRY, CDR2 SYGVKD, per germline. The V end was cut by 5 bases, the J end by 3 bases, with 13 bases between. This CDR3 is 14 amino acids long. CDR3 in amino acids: CAISPREGYYGYTF. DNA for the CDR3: TGTGCCATCAGTCCCAGGGAGGGATACTATGGCTACACCTTC.

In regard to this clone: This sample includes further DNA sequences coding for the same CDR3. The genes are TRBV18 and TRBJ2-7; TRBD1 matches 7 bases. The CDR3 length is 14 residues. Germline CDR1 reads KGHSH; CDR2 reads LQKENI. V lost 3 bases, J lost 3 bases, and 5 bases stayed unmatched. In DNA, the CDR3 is TGTGCCAGCTCACCGGGGACAGCCATCTACGAGCAGTACTTC. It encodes CASSPGTAIYEQYF.

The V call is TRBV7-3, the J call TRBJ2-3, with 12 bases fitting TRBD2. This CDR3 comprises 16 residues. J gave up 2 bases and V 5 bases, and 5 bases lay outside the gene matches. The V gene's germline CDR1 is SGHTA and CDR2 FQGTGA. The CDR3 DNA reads TGTGCCAGCAGCACCGGGACTAGCGGGTACACAGATACGCAGTATTTT. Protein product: CASSTGTSGYTDTQYF.

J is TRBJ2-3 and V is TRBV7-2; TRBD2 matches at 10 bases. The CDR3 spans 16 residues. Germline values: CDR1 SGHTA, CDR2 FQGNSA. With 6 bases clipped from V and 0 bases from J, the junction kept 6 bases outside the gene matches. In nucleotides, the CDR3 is TGTGCCAGCAGTATAGCGACTAGCGGGAGCACAGATACGCAGTATTTT. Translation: CASSIATSGSTDTQYF.

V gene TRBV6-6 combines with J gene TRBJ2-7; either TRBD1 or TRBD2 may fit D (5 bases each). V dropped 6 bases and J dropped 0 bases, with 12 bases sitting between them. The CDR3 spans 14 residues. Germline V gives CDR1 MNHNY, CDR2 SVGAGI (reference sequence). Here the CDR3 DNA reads TGTGCCAGCAGCCGGGACGGACTCTCCTACGAGCAGTACTTC. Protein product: CASSRDGLSYEQYF.

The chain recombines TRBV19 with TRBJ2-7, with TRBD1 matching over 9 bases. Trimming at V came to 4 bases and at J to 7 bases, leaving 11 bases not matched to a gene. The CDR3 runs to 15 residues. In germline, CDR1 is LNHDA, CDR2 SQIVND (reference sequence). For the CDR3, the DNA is TGTGCCAGTAGTACGGACAGGGGAGAGGCGTGGGAGCAGTACTTC. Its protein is CASSTDRGEAWEQYF.

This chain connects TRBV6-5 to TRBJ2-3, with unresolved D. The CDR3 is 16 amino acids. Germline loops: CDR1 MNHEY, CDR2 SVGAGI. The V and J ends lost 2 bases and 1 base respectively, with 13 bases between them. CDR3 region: CASSYLGERRTDTQYF. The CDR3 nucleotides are TGTGCCAGCAGTTACCTAGGTGAAAGGCGCACAGATACGCAGTATTTT.

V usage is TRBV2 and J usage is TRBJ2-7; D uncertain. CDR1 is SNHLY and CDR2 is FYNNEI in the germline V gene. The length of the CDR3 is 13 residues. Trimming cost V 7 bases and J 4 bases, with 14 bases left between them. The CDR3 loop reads CASNRFATYEQYF. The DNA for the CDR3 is TGTGCCAGCAATCGGTTTGCGACGTACGAGCAGTACTTC. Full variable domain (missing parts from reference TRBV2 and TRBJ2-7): EPEVTQTPSHQVTQMGQEVILRCVPISNHLYFYWYRQILGQKVEFLVSFYNNEISEKSEIFDDQFSVERPDGSNFTLKIRSTKLEDSAMYFCASNRFATYEQYFGPGTRLTVT.

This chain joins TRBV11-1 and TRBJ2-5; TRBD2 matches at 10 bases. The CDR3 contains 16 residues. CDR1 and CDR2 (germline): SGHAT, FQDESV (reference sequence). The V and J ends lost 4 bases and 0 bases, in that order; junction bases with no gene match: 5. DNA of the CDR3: TGTGCCAGCAGCTACGGACTAGCGGACTACCAAGAGACCCAGTACTTC. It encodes CASSYGLADYQETQYF.

This CDR3 is CASSGGLAKNIQYF. The CDR3 DNA reads as TGTGCCAGCAGCGGGGGACTAGCCAAAAACATTCAGTACTTC. V and J are TRBV5-8 and TRBJ2-4; D perhaps matches TRBD2 (6 bases). In germline, CDR1 is SGHTS, CDR2 YDEGEE. This CDR3 contains 14 residues. The germline V and J ends were trimmed by 4 bases and 0 bases, with 8 bases remaining between them. The whole variable domain, remainder taken from reference TRBV5-8 and TRBJ2-4, is EAGVTQSPTHLIKTRGQQATLRCSPISGHTSVYWYQQALGLGLQFLLWYDEGEERNRGNFPPRFSGRQFPNYSSELNVNALELEDSALYLCASSGGLAKNIQYFGAGTRLSVL.

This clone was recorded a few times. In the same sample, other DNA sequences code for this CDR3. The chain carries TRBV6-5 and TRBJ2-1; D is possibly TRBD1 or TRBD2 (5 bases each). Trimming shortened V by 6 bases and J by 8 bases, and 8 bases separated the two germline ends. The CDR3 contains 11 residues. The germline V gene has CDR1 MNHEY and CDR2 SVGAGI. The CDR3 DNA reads TGTGCCAGCAGCAGAGGGGATGAGCAGTTCTTC. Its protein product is CASSRGDEQFF.

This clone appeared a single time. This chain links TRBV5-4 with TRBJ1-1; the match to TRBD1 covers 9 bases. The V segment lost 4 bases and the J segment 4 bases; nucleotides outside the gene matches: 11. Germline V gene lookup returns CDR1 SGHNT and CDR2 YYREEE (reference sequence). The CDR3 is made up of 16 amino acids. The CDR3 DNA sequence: TGTGCCAGCAGCGGTAAGCGGACAGGGGAGGGCACTGAAGCTTTCTTT. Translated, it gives CASSGKRTGEGTEAFF.

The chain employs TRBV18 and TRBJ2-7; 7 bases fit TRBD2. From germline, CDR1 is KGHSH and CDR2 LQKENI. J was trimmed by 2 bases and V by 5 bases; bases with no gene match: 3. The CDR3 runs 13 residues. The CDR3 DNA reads TGTGCCAGCTCAAACGGGAGGACCTACGAGCAGTACTTC. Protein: CASSNGRTYEQYF.

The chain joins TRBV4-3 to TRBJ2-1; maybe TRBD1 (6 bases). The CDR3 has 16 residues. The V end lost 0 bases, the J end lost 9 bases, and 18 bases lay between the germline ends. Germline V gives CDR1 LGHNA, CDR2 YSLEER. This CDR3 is CASSQDTGRGRSEQFF. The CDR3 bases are TGCGCCAGCAGCCAAGATACGGGAAGGGGGAGATCTGAGCAGTTCTTC.

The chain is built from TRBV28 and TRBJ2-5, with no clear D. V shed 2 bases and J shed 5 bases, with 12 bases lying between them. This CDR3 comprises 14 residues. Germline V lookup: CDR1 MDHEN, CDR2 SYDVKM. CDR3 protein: CASSLIDIGETQYF. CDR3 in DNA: TGTGCCAGCAGTTTAATAGATATAGGCGAGACCCAGTACTTC.

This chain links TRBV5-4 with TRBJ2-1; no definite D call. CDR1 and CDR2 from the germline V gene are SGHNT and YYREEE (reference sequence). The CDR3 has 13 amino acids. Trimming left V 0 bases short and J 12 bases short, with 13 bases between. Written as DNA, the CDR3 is TGTGCCAGCAGCTTGGGAGTCGGTCTGGGGCAGTTCTTC. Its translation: CASSLGVGLGQFF.